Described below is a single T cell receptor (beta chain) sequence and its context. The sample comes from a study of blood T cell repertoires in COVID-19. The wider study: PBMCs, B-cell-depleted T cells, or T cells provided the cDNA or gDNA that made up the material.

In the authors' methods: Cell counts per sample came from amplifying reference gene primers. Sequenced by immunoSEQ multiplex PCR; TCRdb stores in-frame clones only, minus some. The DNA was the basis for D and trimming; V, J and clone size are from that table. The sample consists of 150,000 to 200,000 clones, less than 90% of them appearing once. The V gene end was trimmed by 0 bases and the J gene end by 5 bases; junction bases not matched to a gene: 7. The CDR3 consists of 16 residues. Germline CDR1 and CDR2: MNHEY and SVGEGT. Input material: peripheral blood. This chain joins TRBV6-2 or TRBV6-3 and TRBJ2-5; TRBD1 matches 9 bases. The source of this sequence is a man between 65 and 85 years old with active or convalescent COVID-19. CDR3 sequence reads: CASSYSGTGRSETQYF. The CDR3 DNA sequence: TGTGCCAGCAGTTACTCGGGGACAGGGAGGAGCGAGACCCAGTACTTC.